This TCR beta chain derives from a study of patients with pleural tuberculosis (dated by TCRdb to about 2014). This clonotype occurred once. Its antigen has not been determined. A read error is possible here, since a much larger clone lies one base away. There are 15 amino acids in the CDR3, from cysteine to phenylalanine inclusive. The kept DNA is CDR3 alone, 45 bases in frame from the first base. CDR1 and CDR2 were assigned from the germline V gene (reference sequence) as LNHDA and SQIVND. Sequencing was performed on an Illumina Genome Analyzer IIx. TCRdb's own reprocessing of the public reads used fastp at Q25 and MiXCR and kept productive beta chains. Entries that share a CDR3 protein sequence are merged under the most common genes and DNA. The sample contains 25,000 to 30,000 distinct CDR3 sequences, about a sixth of them found a single time. The ten largest make up under 4% of the sample.

The rearrangement combines TRBV19 with TRBJ2-5, with the D gene call left open. The sequence came from a human donor with pleural tuberculosis. The sample comprised peripheral blood. The DNA reads as follows: TGTGCCAGTATGAATTATGGGGAAGGGCAAGAGACCCAGTGCTTC. The translation is CASMNYGEGQETQCF. Beyond the CDR3, the reference TRBV19 and TRBJ2-5 genes provide the residues; the full variable domain reads: DGGITQSPKYLFRKEGQNVTLSCEQNLNHDAMYWYRQDPGQGLRLIYYSQIVNDFQKGDIAEGYSVSREKKESFPLTVTSAQKNPTAFYLCASMNYGEGQETQCFGPGTRLLVL.